Shown below are 18 T cell receptor beta chains from a single sample sequenced in a study of blood T cell repertoires in COVID-19. Using immunoSEQ multiplex PCR, the repertoire was profiled, and TCRdb retains in-frame clones only, with some absent. Of under 150,000 clones in the sample, 84% were seen once. The sequencing sample was made of PBMCs or T cells enriched from blood (not recorded which). These receptor sequences come from a man over 45 in a cohort exposed to, infected with or recovered from COVID-19 (not recorded which).

This clone was detected only once. Written as DNA, the CDR3 is TGTGCCAGCAGCACCCGCCGAGGAGCTAGCTACGAGCAGTACTTC. Amino acid sequence: CASSTRRGASYEQYF. The rearrangement uses TRBV27 and TRBJ2-7, with no clear D. Trimming took 6 bases from V and 3 from J, leaving 18 bases between them. Germline-derived CDR1 and CDR2 are MNHEY and SMNVEV (reference sequence). This CDR3 contains 15 residues.

This clone was seen a single time. This sequence joins TRBV5-1 and TRBJ1-5; 7 bases line up with TRBD1. Germline V gene data show CDR1 as SGHRS and CDR2 as YFSETQ. J gave up 6 bases and V 4 bases, and 10 bases lay outside the gene matches. The CDR3 sequence is 15 residues long. Written as DNA, the CDR3 is TGCGCCAGCAGCCTAGGGACAGTTCAGGGTCAGCCCCAGCATTTT. Protein product: CASSLGTVQGQPQHF.

The V and J genes are TRBV24-1 and TRBJ1-1; 7 bases are shared with TRBD1. V was clipped by 4 bases and J by 4 bases; unmatched bases: 5. Germline CDR1 reads KGHDR; CDR2 reads SFDVKD. The CDR3 sequence is 14 residues long. The CDR3 is CATSETGSGTEAFF. CDR3 bases: TGTGCCACCAGTGAGACAGGGTCGGGCACTGAAGCTTTCTTT.

Here the CDR3 reads CASSRDRGHNQPQHF. CDR3 nucleotide sequence: TGTGCCAGCAGCAGGGACAGGGGTCACAATCAGCCCCAGCATTTT. V gene TRBV21-1 combines with J gene TRBJ1-5; TRBD1, the D gene given by the table, was not confirmed from the DNA. TRBV21-1 is classified as a pseudogene. This CDR3 comprises 15 residues.

The CDR3 loop reads CASSLRQGRGRETQYF. Written as DNA, the CDR3 is TGTGCCAGCAGCCTCAGGCAGGGGCGCGGACGGGAGACCCAGTACTTC. The chain uses TRBV3-1 (or the pseudogene TRBV3-2) and TRBJ2-5, with D perhaps matching TRBD1 (6 bases). Trimming stripped 4 bases from V and 5 bases from J, with 20 bases between. The CDR3 sequence is 16 residues long. Germline assignment: CDR1 LGHDT and CDR2 YNNKEL (reference sequence).

This clone was recorded only once. J is TRBJ2-7 and V is TRBV3-1 (or the pseudogene TRBV3-2), with TRBD1 as a possible D gene (6 bases). Germline V CDR1 and CDR2: LGHDT, YNNKEL (reference sequence). The CDR3 is made up of 15 amino acids. Trimming stripped 7 bases from V and 3 bases from J, with 19 bases between. In nucleotides, the CDR3 is TGTGCCAGCACCCCAAGTCGAGGGGGTCTCTACGAGCAGTACTTC. This translates into CASTPSRGGLYEQYF.

This clone occurred once. This chain uses TRBV27 with TRBJ2-5; 9 bases match TRBD2. This CDR3 is built from 17 residues. Germline CDR1 and CDR2: MNHEY and SMNVEV (reference sequence). V shed 3 bases and J 5 bases; nucleotides not matched to a gene: 13. CDR3 protein: CASSLSMLAGLPETQYF. The CDR3 DNA follows: TGTGCCAGCAGTTTGAGTATGCTAGCGGGGCTCCCGGAGACCCAGTACTTC.

This chain joins TRBV7-3 and TRBJ2-3, with a tentative D call TRBD1 (6 bases). The CDR3 consists of 15 residues. The germline V gene has CDR1 SGHTA and CDR2 FQGTGA. Trimming left V 1 base short and J 4 bases short, with 12 bases between. In DNA form, the CDR3 reads TGTGCCAGCAGCTTAATGGGGCAGGGGTCAGATACGCAGTATTTT. This encodes CASSLMGQGSDTQYF.

The V call is TRBV30, the J call TRBJ1-4, with D maybe TRBD1 (6 bases). Germline CDR1 reads GTSNPN; CDR2 reads SVGIG (reference sequence). The CDR3 length is 14 residues. The V gene lost 2 bases and the J gene lost 2 bases, with 9 bases spanning the gap. The CDR3 is CAWSRQVTNEKLFF. CDR3 coding DNA: TGTGCCTGGAGTCGACAGGTTACTAATGAAAAACTGTTTTTT.

V is TRBV16 and J is TRBJ2-7; TRBD2 is a possible D gene (5 bases). V was pared by 4 bases and J by 2 bases, with 9 bases between. CDR1 KGHSY and CDR2 FQNENV come from the germline V gene. The length of the CDR3 is 13 residues. The CDR3 loop is CASSPSSAYEQYF. The CDR3 DNA is TGTGCCAGCAGCCCTAGCAGCGCCTACGAGCAGTACTTC. The variable domain in full, completed from reference TRBV16 and TRBJ2-7, reads GEEVAQTPKHLVRGEGQKAKLYCAPIKGHSYVFWYQQVLKNEFKFLISFQNENVFDETGMPKERFSAKCLPNSPCSLEIQATKLEDSAVYFCASSPSSAYEQYFGPGTRLTVT.

The chain employs TRBV5-4 and TRBJ2-1; D gene ambiguous. The CDR3 is 15 residues long. The V and J ends lost 5 bases and 0 bases respectively, with 12 bases between them. Germline CDR1 and CDR2: SGHNT and YYREEE (reference sequence). Here the CDR3 reads CASSLDTNSYNEQFF. CDR3 nucleotide sequence: TGTGCCAGCAGTCTCGACACAAACTCCTACAATGAGCAGTTCTTC. The variable domain in full, with the rest retrieved from reference TRBV5-4 and TRBJ2-1, is ETGVTQSPTHLIKTRGQQVTLRCSSQSGHNTVSWYQQALGQGPQFIFQYYREEENGRGNFPPRFSGLQFPNYSSELNVNALELDDSALYLCASSLDTNSYNEQFFGPGTRLTVL.

This clone was counted only a few times. V usage is TRBV11-2 and J usage is TRBJ2-3, with TRBD1 matching 10 bases. Trimming removed 5 bases from V and 6 bases from J; junction bases left unmatched: 2. Per the germline V gene, CDR1 is SGHAT and CDR2 is FQNNGV. CDR3 length: 13 residues. The CDR3 region is CASSKDRGDTQYF. CDR3 nucleotides: TGTGCCAGCAGCAAGGACAGGGGGGATACGCAGTATTTT.

The chain combines TRBV29-1 with TRBJ1-5; 9 positions agree with TRBD1. CDR1 is SQVTM and CDR2 is ANQGSEA in the germline V gene. CDR3 length: 12 amino acids. Unmatched junction bases numbered 0, after V lost 4 bases and J lost 5 bases. The CDR3 loop reads CSVGQGDQPQHF. In nucleotides, the CDR3 is TGCAGCGTTGGACAGGGGGATCAGCCCCAGCATTTT.

This clone was counted once. V is TRBV12-3 or TRBV12-4 and J is TRBJ1-2, with TRBD1 identical over 7 bases. With 6 bases clipped from V and 7 bases from J, the junction kept 8 bases outside the gene matches. CDR3 length equals 13 residues. This CDR3 is CASRFQGVGGYTF. CDR3 DNA sequence: TGTGCCAGCAGATTCCAGGGGGTAGGTGGCTACACCTTC.

V is TRBV4-1 and J is TRBJ2-5; 7 bases are shared with TRBD2. CDR3 size: 15 residues. The germline V gene has CDR1 MGHRA and CDR2 YSYEKL. With 3 bases clipped from V and 0 bases from J, the junction kept 4 bases outside the gene matches. The CDR3 DNA reads as TGCGCCAGCAGCCATCACGGGACTAACCAAGAGACCCAGTACTTC. Amino acids: CASSHHGTNQETQYF.

This sequence joins TRBV3-1 (or the pseudogene TRBV3-2) and TRBJ2-7; 8 positions agree with TRBD1. The germline V gene has CDR1 LGHDT and CDR2 YNNKEL (reference sequence). This CDR3 spans 18 amino acids. V trimming: 3 bases; J trimming: 4 bases; junction bases outside the gene matches: 17. The CDR3 is CASSHRWGWTGRGYEQYF. The CDR3 region has the DNA TGTGCCAGCAGCCATCGATGGGGGTGGACAGGGAGAGGGTACGAGCAGTACTTC.

The V gene is TRBV5-1, the J gene TRBJ1-2; 8 nucleotides line up with TRBD1. The J segment lost 4 bases and the V segment lost 0 bases, leaving 2 bases of the junction unmatched. Germline V gene lookup returns CDR1 SGHRS and CDR2 YFSETQ. CDR3 length: 14 amino acids. The DNA of the CDR3 is TGCGCCAGCAGCTTGGGGGGGACAGGCTATGGCTACACCTTC. This translates into CASSLGGTGYGYTF.

V gene TRBV6-5 combines with J gene TRBJ2-5, with D perhaps TRBD1 (5 bases). This CDR3 contains 15 residues. Germline V CDR1 and CDR2: MNHEY, SVGAGI. Deletions cut 0 bases from V and 9 bases from J, with 17 bases between. The CDR3 DNA is TGTGCCAGCAGTTACTCGACGATGGGGCGGTCGGCCCAGTACTTC. Translated, it gives CASSYSTMGRSAQYF.